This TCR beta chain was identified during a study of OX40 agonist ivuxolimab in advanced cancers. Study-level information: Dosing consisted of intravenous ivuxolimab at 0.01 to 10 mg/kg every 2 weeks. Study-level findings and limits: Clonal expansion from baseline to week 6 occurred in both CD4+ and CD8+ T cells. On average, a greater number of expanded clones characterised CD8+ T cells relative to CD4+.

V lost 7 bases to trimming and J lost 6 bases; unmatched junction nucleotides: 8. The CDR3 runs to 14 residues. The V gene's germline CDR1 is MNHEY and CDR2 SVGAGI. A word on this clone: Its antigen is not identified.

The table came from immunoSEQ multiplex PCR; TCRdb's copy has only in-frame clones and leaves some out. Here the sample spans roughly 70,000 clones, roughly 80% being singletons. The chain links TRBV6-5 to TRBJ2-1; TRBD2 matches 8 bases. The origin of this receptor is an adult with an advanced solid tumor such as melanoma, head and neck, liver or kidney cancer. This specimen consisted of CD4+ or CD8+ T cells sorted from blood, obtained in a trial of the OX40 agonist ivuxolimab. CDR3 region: CASTRGGPRNEQFF. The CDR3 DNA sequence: TGTGCCAGCACCCGGGGGGGGCCCCGCAATGAGCAGTTCTTC.